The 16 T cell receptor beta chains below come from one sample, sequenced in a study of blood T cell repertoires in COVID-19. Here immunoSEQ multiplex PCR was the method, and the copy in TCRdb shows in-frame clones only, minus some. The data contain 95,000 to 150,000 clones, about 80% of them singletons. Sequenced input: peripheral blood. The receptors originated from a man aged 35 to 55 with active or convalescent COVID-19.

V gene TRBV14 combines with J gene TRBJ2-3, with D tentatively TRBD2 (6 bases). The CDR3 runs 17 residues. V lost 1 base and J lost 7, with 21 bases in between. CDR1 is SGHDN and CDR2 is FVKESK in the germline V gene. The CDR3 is CASSQVGGPRDSYTQYF. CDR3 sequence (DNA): TGTGCCAGCAGCCAAGTAGGTGGGCCTCGGGACTCATATACGCAGTATTTT.

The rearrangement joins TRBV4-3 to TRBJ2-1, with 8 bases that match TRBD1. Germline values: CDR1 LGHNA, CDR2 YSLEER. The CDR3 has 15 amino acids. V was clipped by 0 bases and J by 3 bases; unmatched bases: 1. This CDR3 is CASSQEGQGYNEQFF. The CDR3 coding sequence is TGCGCCAGCAGCCAAGAAGGACAGGGCTACAATGAGCAGTTCTTC.

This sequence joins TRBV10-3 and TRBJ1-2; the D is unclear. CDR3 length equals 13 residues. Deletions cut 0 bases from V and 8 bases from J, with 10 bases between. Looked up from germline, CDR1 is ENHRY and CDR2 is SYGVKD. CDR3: CAISESEREGYTF. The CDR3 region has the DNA TGTGCCATCAGTGAGTCTGAGCGGGAGGGCTACACCTTC.

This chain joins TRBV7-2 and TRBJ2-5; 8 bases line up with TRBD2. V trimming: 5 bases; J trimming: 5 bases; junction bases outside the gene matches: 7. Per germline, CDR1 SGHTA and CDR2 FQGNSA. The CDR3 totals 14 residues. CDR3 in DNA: TGTGCCAGCAGCGCCGGGACTAGGGAGGAGACCCAGTACTTC. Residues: CASSAGTREETQYF.

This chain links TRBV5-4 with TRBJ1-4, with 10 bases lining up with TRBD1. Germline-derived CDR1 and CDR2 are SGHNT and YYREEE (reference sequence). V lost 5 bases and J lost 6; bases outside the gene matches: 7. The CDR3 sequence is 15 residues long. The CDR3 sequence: CASRPRDRGDEKLFF. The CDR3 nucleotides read TGTGCCAGCAGACCCAGGGACAGGGGAGATGAAAAACTGTTTTTT.

The CDR3 DNA reads as TGCAGCGTTGTAGTCGGGGAAGGAAACACCATATATTTT. It yields the protein CSVVVGEGNTIYF. The V call is TRBV29-1, the J call TRBJ1-3; the D is unclear. The CDR3 consists of 13 residues. The germline CDR1 and CDR2 sequences are SQVTM and ANQGSEA. V was pared by 4 bases and J by 4 bases, with 11 bases between.

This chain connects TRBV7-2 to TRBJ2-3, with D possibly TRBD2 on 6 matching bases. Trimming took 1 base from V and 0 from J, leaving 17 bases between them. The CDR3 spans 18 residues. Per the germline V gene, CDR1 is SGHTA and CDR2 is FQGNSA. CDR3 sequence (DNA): TGTGCCAGCAGCTTAGTTCCCCCGGGGAGCGGGAGCACAGATACGCAGTATTTT. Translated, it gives CASSLVPPGSGSTDTQYF.

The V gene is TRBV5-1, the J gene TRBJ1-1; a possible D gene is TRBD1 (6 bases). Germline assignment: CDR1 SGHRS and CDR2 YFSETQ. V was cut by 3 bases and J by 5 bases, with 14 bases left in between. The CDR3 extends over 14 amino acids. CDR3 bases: TGCGCCAGCAGCTCAGGGGCAGGAGGAACTGAAGCTTTCTTT. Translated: CASSSGAGGTEAFF.

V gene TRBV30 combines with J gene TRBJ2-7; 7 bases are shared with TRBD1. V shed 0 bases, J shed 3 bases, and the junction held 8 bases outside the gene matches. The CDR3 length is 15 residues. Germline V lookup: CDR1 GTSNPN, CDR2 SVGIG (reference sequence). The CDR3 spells CAWSVPGTVFYEQYF. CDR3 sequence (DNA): TGTGCCTGGAGTGTACCCGGGACAGTCTTCTACGAGCAGTACTTC.

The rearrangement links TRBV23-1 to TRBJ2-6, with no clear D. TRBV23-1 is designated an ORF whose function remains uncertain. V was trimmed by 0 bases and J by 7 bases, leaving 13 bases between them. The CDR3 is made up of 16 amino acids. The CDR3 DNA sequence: TGCGCCAGCAGTCAATCGCTGCCTCTATCCGCCAACGTCCTGACTTTC. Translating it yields CASSQSLPLSANVLTF.

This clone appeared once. The CDR3 DNA reads TGCGCCAGCAGCCAAGATTCCGCAGATACGCAGTATTTT. Its protein product is CASSQDSADTQYF. The rearrangement uses TRBV4-3 and TRBJ2-3; D ambiguous. Per the germline V gene, CDR1 is LGHNA and CDR2 is YSLEER. CDR3 length equals 13 residues. V lost 0 bases to trimming and J lost 4 bases, with 5 bases between them.

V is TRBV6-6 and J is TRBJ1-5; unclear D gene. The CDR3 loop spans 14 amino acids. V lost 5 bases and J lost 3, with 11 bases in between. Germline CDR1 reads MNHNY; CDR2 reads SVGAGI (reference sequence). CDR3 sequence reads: CASSRAVPNQPQHF. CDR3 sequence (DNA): TGTGCCAGCAGTCGCGCAGTGCCCAATCAGCCCCAGCATTTT.

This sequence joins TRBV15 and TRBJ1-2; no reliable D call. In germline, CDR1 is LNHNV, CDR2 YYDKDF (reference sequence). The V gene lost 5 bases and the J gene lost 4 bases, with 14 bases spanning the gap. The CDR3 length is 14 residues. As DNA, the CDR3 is TGTGCCACCAGCCCCCAGAGGGTGACCTATGGCTACACCTTC. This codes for CATSPQRVTYGYTF.

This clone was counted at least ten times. CDR3 bases: TGTGCCAGCAGCTTAATGCCGCTAGCGAGAGTCAATGAGCAGTTCTTC. It is translated as CASSLMPLARVNEQFF. The V call is TRBV7-2, the J call TRBJ2-1; D might be TRBD2 (6 bases). The CDR3 runs 16 residues. Looked up from germline, CDR1 is SGHTA and CDR2 is FQGNSA. V lost 2 bases and J lost 6, with 17 bases in between.

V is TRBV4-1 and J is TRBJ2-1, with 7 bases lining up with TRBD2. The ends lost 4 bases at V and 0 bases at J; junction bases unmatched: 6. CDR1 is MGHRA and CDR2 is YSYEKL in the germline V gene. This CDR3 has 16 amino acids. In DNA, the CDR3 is TGCGCCAGCAGCCTGACCTCTAGCGGCTCCTACAATGAGCAGTTCTTC. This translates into CASSLTSSGSYNEQFF.

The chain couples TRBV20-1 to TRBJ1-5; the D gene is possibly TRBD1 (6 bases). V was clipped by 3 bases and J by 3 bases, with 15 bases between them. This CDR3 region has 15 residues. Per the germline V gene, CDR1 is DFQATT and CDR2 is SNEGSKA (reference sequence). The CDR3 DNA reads TGCAGTGCTAGTTTAGGGGGAGGGCACAATCAGCCCCAGCATTTT. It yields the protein CSASLGGGHNQPQHF.